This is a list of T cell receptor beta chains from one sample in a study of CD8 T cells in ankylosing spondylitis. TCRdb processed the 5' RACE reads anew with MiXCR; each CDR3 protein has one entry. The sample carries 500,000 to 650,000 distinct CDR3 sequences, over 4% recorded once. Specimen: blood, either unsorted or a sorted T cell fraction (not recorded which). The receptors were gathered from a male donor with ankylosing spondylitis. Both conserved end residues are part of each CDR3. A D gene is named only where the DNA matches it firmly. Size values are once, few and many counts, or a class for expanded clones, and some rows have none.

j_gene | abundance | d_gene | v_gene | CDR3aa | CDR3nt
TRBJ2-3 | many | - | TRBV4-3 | CASSQGIWALGRTDTQYF | TGCGCCAGCAGCCAAGGAATTTGGGCACTTGGAAGAACAGATACGCAGTATTTT
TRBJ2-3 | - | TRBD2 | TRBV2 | CASSPPWTSGSTDTQYF | TGTGCCAGCAGTCCCCCCTGGACTAGCGGTAGCACAGATACGCAGTATTTT
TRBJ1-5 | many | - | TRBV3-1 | CASSQDGGSNQPQHF | TGTGCCAGCAGCCAAGATGGCGGCTCCAATCAGCCCCAGCATTTT
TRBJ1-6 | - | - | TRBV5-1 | CASSLDGGLGDSPLHF | TGCGCCAGCAGCTTGGACGGGGGGCTTGGGGATTCACCCCTCCACTTT
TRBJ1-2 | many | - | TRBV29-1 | CSVGPLKFDNYGYTF | TGCAGCGTTGGCCCCCTTAAGTTTGATAACTATGGCTACACCTTC
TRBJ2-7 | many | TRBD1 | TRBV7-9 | CASSLATDRPYEQYF | TGTGCCAGCAGCTTAGCAACGGACAGGCCCTACGAGCAGTACTTC
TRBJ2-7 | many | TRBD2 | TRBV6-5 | CASSYGGSIYEQYF | TGTGCCAGCAGTTACGGCGGGAGTATCTACGAGCAGTACTTC
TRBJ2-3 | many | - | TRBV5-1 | CASSFGRLVDTQYF | TGCGCCAGCAGCTTTGGACGGCTCGTGGATACGCAGTATTTT
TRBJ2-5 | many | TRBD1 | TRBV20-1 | CSAPPGQAQTQYF | TGCAGTGCTCCCCCGGGACAGGCCCAGACCCAGTACTTC
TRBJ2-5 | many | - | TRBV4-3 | CASSQDRRGQETQYF | TGCGCCAGCAGCCAAGACCGGAGGGGACAAGAGACCCAGTACTTC
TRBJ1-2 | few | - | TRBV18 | CASHTVLTNLNYGYTF | TGTGCCAGCCACACAGTGCTCACGAACCTAAACTATGGCTACACCTTC
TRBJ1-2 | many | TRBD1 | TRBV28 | CASSSPGTGNYGYTF | TGTGCCAGCAGTTCCCCTGGGACAGGGAACTATGGCTACACCTTC
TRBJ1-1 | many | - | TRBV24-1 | CATSGPLDEAFF | TGTGCCACCAGCGGGCCCCTAGATGAAGCTTTCTTT
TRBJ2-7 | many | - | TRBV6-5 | CASSYSRDTYPYEQYF | TGTGCCAGCAGTTACTCCCGGGACACATATCCCTACGAGCAGTACTTC
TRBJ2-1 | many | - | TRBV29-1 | CSVDGLETRLQFF | TGCAGCGTCGACGGACTTGAGACGCGGTTGCAGTTCTTC
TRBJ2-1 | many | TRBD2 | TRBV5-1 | CASSLGPSGSSYNEQFF | TGCGCCAGCAGCTTGGGCCCTAGCGGGAGCTCCTACAATGAGCAGTTCTTC
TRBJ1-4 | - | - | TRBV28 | CASSTATTTNEKLFF | TGTGCCAGCAGTACAGCAACCACAACTAATGAAAAACTGTTTTTT
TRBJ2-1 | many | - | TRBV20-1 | CSARSYTGNYNEQFF | TGCAGTGCTAGATCCTATACAGGGAACTACAATGAGCAGTTCTTC
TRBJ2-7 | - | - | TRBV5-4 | CASSRGIPYEQYF | TGTGCCAGCAGCCGGGGGATCCCCTACGAGCAGTACTTC
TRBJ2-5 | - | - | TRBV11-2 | CASSLDKRLTKETQYF | TGTGCCAGCAGCTTAGATAAGAGACTCACGAAAGAGACCCAGTACTTC
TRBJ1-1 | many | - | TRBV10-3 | CAISEPIGRRGLHTEAFF | TGTGCCATCAGTGAGCCGATAGGCCGACGAGGTTTACACACTGAAGCTTTCTTT
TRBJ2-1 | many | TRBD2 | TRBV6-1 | CASSEAGVYRWFF | TGTGCCAGCAGCGAAGCGGGAGTATATCGGTGGTTCTTC
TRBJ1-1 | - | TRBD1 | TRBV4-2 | CASSQELGQGGGMDTEAFF | TGTGCCAGCAGCCAAGAATTGGGACAGGGGGGAGGAATGGACACTGAAGCTTTCTTT
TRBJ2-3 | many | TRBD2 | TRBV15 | CATSRDPGTNADTQYF | TGTGCCACCAGCAGAGATCCCGGGACTAACGCAGATACGCAGTATTTT
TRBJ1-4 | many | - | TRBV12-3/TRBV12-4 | CASSLVGPNEKLFF | TGTGCCAGCAGTTTAGTCGGGCCCAATGAAAAACTGTTTTTT
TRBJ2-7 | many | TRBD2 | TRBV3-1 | CASSPGGRISYEQYF | TGTGCCAGCAGCCCGGGGGGGAGGATCTCCTACGAGCAGTACTTC
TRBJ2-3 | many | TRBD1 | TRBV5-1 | CASSSGRRGTGNTDTQYF | TGCGCCAGCAGCTCAGGTCGCAGGGGGACAGGGAACACAGATACGCAGTATTTT
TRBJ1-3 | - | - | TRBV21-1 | CASSKFSGNTIYF | TGTGCCAGCAGCAAATTCTCTGGAAACACCATATATTTT
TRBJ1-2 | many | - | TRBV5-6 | CASSYTGMSGYTF | TGTGCCAGCAGCTATACAGGAATGAGTGGCTACACCTTC
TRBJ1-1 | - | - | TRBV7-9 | CASSGGEAFF | TGTGCCTCCTCCGGGGGTGAAGCTTTCTTT
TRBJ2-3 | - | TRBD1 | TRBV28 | CASRDRGKDTQYF | TGTGCCAGCAGAGACAGGGGTAAAGATACGCAGTATTTT
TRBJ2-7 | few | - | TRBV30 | CAWTWPGSLGQYF | TGTGCCTGGACGTGGCCCGGCTCTCTAGGGCAGTACTTC
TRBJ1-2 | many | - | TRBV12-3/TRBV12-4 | CASIFTGMGGYTF | TGTGCCAGCATATTCACAGGGATGGGAGGCTACACCTTC
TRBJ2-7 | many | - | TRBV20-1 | CSARARALSYEQYF | TGCAGTGCTAGAGCCAGGGCCCTCTCCTACGAGCAGTACTTC
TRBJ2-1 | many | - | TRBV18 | CASSPPSNEQFF | TGTGCCAGCTCACCACCGAGCAATGAGCAGTTCTTC
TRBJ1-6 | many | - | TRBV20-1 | CSASLWQAGTHSPLHF | TGCAGTGCTTCCCTCTGGCAGGCAGGGACGCATTCACCCCTCCACTTT